What follows describes a single T cell receptor (beta chain). The data were produced by immunoSEQ multiplex PCR, yet TCRdb's version contains in-frame clones alone and is incomplete. The repertoire has 200,000 to 250,000 clones, around 86% of them found once; the top ten carry 9% to 15%. The data originate from a study of blood T cell repertoires in COVID-19. Trimming cost V 0 bases and J 4 bases, with 10 bases left between them. CDR1 and CDR2 from the germline V gene are SGHRS and YFSETQ. This CDR3 region has 14 residues. The sample consisted of peripheral blood. The J gene is TRBJ1-1, the V gene TRBV5-1, with TRBD1 as a possible D gene (5 bases). The receptor comes from a man older than 75 with acute or convalescent COVID-19. The CDR3 bases are TGCGCCAGCAGCTTGGACGGAGGGACCACTGAAGCTTTCTTT. It translates to CASSLDGGTTEAFF.